This T cell receptor beta chain was found in a study of T cells in Graves' hyperthyroidism and ophthalmopathy. Between the trimmed V and J ends, which lost 3 bases and 1 base, there was a span of 18 bases. The CDR3 length is 17 residues. The germline V gene has CDR1 SGHTA and CDR2 FQGTGA. The study based diagnoses on clinical symptoms, serum thyroxine and TRAb, thyroid ultrasound and orbital computed tomography. Using RNA transcripts as the source, TCR beta CDR3 regions were amplified. When the TCR CDR3 underwent first-round RT-PCR, the HTBI primer set was used. In TCRdb, the multiplex PCR reads were re-called with MiXCR into one record per CDR3 protein. The repertoire holds 620,000 or so distinct CDR3 sequences, with about 14% as singletons. Whole-study results and caveats: Blood also carried most thyroid clonotypes expanded above 0.001.

This clonotype came up once. Its antigen is still unknown. This receptor was taken from a woman between 45 and 60 years old with Graves' ophthalmopathy. The chain employs TRBV7-3 and TRBJ1-1, with a weak D call TRBD1 (5 bases). Input material: blood. CDR3 region: CASSFGGRAGGNTEAFF. The CDR3 DNA is TGTGCCAGCAGCTTCGGCGGGAGGGCCGGGGGGAACACTGAAGCTTTCTTT.